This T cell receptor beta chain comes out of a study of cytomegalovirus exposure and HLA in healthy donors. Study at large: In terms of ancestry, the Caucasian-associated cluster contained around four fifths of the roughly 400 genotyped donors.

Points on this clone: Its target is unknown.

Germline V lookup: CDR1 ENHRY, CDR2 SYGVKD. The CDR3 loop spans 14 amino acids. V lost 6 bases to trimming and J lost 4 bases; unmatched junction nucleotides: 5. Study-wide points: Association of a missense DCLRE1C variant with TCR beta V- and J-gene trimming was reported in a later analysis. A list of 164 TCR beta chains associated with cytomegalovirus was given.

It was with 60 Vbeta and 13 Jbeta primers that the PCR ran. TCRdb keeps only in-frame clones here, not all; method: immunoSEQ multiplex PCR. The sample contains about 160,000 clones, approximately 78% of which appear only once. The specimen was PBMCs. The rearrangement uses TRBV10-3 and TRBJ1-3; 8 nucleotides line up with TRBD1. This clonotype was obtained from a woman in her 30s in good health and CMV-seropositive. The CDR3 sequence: CAIRSDRAGNTIYF. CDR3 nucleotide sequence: TGTGCCATCAGATCGGACAGGGCGGGAAACACCATATATTTT.